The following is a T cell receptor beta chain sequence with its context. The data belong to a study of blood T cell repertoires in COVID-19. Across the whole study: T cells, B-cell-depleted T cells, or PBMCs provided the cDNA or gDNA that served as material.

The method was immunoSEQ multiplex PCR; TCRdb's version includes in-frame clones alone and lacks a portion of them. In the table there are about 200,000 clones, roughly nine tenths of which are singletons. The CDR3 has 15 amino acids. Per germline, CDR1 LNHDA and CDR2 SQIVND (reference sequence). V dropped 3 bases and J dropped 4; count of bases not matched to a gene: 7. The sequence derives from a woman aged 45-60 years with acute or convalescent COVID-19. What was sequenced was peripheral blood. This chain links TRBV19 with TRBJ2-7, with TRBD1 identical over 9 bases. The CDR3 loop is CASSIPGTGSYEQYF. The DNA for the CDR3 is TGTGCCAGTAGTATCCCCGGGACAGGGTCTTACGAGCAGTACTTC.